This T cell receptor beta chain was sequenced during a study of T cell changes during pregnancy in multiple sclerosis. Sequenced by immunoSEQ multiplex PCR; TCRdb stores in-frame clones only, minus some. Counted here are 85,000 to 100,000 clones, 85% to 95% occurring once; the ten biggest clones make up under 3%. Trimming removed 4 bases from V and 2 bases from J; junction bases left unmatched: 5. This CDR3 is built from 15 residues. Germline CDR1 MNHEY, CDR2 SVGAGI. This chain connects TRBV6-5 to TRBJ2-3; 8 bases are shared with TRBD2. Material: peripheral blood, obtained in the first trimester of pregnancy. The source of this sequence is a female donor with multiple sclerosis, enrolled in a pregnancy study. CDR3 residues: CASSFTSGITDTQYF. CDR3 sequence (DNA): TGTGCCAGCAGTTTTACTAGCGGCATCACAGATACGCAGTATTTT.